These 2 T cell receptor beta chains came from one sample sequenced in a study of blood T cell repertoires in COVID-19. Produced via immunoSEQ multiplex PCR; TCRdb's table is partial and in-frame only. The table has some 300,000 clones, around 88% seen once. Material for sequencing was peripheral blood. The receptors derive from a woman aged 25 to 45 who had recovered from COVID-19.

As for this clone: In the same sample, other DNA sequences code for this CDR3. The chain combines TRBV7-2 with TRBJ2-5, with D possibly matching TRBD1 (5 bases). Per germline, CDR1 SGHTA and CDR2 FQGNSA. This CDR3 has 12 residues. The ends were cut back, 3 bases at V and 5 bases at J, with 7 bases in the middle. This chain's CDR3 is CASSLGRETQYF. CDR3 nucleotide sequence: TGTGCCAGCAGCTTGGGGCGGGAGACCCAGTACTTC.

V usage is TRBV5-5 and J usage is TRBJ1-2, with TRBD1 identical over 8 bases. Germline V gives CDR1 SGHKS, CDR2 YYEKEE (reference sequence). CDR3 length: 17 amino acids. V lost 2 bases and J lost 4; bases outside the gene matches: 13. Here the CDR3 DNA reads TGTGCCAGCAGCTTCGGGGCAGGGGGCGCGATCCTCTATGGCTACACCTTC. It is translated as CASSFGAGGAILYGYTF.